The 6 T cell receptor beta chains below were found in one sample sequenced in a study of cytomegalovirus exposure and HLA in healthy donors. The PCR ran on 60 Vbeta and 13 Jbeta primers. Libraries were prepared by immunoSEQ multiplex PCR; TCRdb keeps only in-frame clonotypes and omits some of them. Here the sample spans 100,000 to 150,000 clones, around 84% being singletons. The sequencing sample was made of PBMCs. The receptors derive from a woman aged 18-29 years in good health and CMV-seropositive.

V and J are TRBV5-1 and TRBJ2-7, with 7 nucleotides matching TRBD1. V lost 0 bases to trimming and J lost 7 bases; unmatched junction nucleotides: 4. The length of the CDR3 is 13 residues. Per the germline V gene, CDR1 is SGHRS and CDR2 is YFSETQ. The CDR3 DNA follows: TGCGCCAGCAGCTTGGGGACAGGTTGGGAGCAGTACTTC. It translates to CASSLGTGWEQYF.

The chain uses TRBV27 and TRBJ2-2; D might be TRBD2 (5 bases). Trimming took off 7 bases at V and 7 bases at J, with 16 bases between the two ends. This CDR3 is 14 amino acids long. Germline CDR1 MNHEY, CDR2 SMNVEV (reference sequence). The CDR3 DNA reads TGTGCCAGCACCCTAGGTCGGGGTAACGGGGAGCTGTTTTTT. This sequence encodes CASTLGRGNGELFF.

The chain combines TRBV19 with TRBJ2-3; tentative D call: TRBD1 (7 bases). The CDR3 has 15 residues. CDR1 LNHDA and CDR2 SQIVND come from the germline V gene (reference sequence). Trimming removed 7 bases from V and 2 bases from J, with 16 bases in between. The CDR3 spells CASIDQGGFTDTQYF. For the CDR3, the DNA is TGTGCCAGTATTGACCAGGGGGGCTTCACAGATACGCAGTATTTT.

This clone has just a few counts. The chain joins TRBV6-1 to TRBJ1-5, with 10 bases lining up with TRBD1. CDR1 is MNHNS, CDR2 SASEGT, per germline. CDR3 length equals 15 residues. V shed 2 bases, J shed 7 bases, and the junction held 5 bases outside the gene matches. The CDR3 DNA reads TGTGCCAGCAGTGAACCGGGACAGGGGTTCCAGCCCCAGCATTTT. Translating gives CASSEPGQGFQPQHF.

The chain couples TRBV6-1 to TRBJ1-2; D gene ambiguous. Trimming took 8 bases from V and 0 from J, leaving 10 bases between them. This CDR3 spans 13 amino acids. Per the germline V gene, CDR1 is MNHNS and CDR2 is SASEGT. CDR3 sequence reads: CASGRQANYGYTF. Here the CDR3 DNA reads TGTGCCAGCGGTCGGCAGGCTAACTATGGCTACACCTTC.

This clone was recorded only once. CDR3 sequence: CASSPQGAEQPQHF. CDR3 nucleotides: TGCGCCAGCAGCCCACAGGGGGCGGAACAGCCCCAGCATTTT. The chain couples TRBV5-1 to TRBJ1-5; 9 bases are shared with TRBD1. J gave up 7 bases and V 4 bases, and 6 bases lay outside the gene matches. This CDR3 region has 14 residues. Germline V gene lookup returns CDR1 SGHRS and CDR2 YFSETQ.